This TCR beta chain was identified during a study of cytomegalovirus exposure and HLA in healthy donors. This PCR relied on a set of 60 Vbeta primers and 13 Jbeta primers. Data came from immunoSEQ multiplex PCR; TCRdb stores just in-frame clones and leaves some out. The table shows about 260,000 clones, with roughly 70% occurring only once. Remarks on this clone: No antigen is known for it.

This CDR3 is 15 amino acids long. Germline loops: CDR1 SGHNT, CDR2 YENEEA. Trimming shortened V by 4 bases and J by 4 bases, and 13 bases separated the two germline ends. Regarding the study as a whole: Cytomegalovirus association was listed for roughly 160 TCR beta chains.

The clonotype comes from a female donor in good health and CMV-seronegative. The sequenced material came from PBMCs. The V call is TRBV11-3, the J call TRBJ2-2, with TRBD2 as a possible D gene (5 bases). The CDR3 spells CASSSHTGITGELFF. CDR3 DNA sequence: TGTGCCAGCAGCTCCCACACGGGGATCACCGGGGAGCTGTTTTTT.